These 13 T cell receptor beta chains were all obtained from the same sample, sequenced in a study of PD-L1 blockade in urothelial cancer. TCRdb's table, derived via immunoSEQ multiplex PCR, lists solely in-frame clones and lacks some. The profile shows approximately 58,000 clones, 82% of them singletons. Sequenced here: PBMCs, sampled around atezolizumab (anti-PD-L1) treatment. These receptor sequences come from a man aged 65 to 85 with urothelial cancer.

This CDR3 reads CASNERGQVIVAFF. The CDR3 coding sequence is TGTGCCAGCAACGAACGGGGACAGGTGATTGTAGCTTTCTTT. The V and J genes are TRBV6-1 and TRBJ1-1, with TRBD1 identical over 8 bases. With 7 bases clipped from V and 10 bases from J, the junction kept 14 bases outside the gene matches. The V gene's germline CDR1 is MNHNS and CDR2 SASEGT. The CDR3 length is 14 residues.

The CDR3 DNA follows: TGTGCCAGCAGCAAAAGGGGGCATGTGTGGAAACTGTTTTTT. Protein: CASSKRGHVWKLFF. The chain combines TRBV21-1 with TRBJ1-4; whether TRBD1, the table's D call, matches the DNA was not checked. TRBV21-1 has pseudogene status. The CDR3 sequence is 14 residues long.

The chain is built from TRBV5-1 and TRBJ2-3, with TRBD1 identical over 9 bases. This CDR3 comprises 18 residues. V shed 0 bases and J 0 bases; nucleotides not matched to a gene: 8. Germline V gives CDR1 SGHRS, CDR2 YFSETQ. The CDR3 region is CASSLGNPGTGSTDTQYF. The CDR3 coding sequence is TGCGCCAGCAGCTTGGGGAACCCCGGGACAGGGAGCACAGATACGCAGTATTTT.

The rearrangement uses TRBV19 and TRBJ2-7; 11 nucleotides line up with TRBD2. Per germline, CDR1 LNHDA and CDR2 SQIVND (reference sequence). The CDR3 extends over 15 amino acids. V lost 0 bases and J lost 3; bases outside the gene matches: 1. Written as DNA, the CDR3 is TGTGCCAGTAGTATAGATGGGACTAGCGGCTACGAGCAGTACTTC. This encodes CASSIDGTSGYEQYF.

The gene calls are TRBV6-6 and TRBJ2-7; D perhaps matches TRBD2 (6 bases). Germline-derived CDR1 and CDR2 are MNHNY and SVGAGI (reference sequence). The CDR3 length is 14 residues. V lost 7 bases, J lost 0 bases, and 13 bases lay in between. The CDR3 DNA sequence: TGTGCCAGCATGGGGACTGATAGCTCCTACGAGCAGTACTTC. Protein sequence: CASMGTDSSYEQYF.

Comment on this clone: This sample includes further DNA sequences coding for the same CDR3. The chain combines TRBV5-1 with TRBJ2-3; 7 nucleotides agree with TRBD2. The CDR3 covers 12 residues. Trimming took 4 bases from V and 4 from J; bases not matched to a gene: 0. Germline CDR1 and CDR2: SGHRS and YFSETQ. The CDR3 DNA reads TGCGCCAGCAGCCTAGCGGCAGATACGCAGTATTTT. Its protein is CASSLAADTQYF.

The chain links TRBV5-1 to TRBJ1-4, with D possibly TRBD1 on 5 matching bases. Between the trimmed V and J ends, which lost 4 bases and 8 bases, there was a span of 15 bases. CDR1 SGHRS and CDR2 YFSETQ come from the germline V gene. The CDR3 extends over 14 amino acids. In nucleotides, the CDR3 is TGCGCCAGCAGCCCAACCCCCGGGGGGGAAAAACTGTTTTTT. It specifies CASSPTPGGEKLFF.

CDR3: CSVATGQGTGEQYF. CDR3 in DNA: TGCAGCGTCGCCACGGGACAGGGCACGGGGGAGCAGTACTTC. The chain employs TRBV29-1 and TRBJ2-7, with 9 positions matching TRBD1. CDR1 is SQVTM, CDR2 ANQGSEA, per germline. V lost 6 bases to trimming and J lost 7 bases; unmatched junction nucleotides: 13. This CDR3 is built from 14 residues.

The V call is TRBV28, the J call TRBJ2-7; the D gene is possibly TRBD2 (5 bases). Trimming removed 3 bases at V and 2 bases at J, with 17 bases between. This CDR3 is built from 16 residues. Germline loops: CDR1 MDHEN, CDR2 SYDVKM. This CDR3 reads CASSFSEAAYTYEQYF. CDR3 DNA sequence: TGTGCCAGCAGTTTTTCGGAGGCCGCATACACCTACGAGCAGTACTTC.

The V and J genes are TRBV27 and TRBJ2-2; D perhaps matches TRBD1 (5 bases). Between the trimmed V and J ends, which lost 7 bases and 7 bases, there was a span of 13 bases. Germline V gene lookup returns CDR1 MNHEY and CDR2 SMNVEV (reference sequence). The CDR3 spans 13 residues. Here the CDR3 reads CASNTGAFGELFF. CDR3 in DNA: TGTGCCAGCAACACTGGGGCTTTCGGGGAGCTGTTTTTT.

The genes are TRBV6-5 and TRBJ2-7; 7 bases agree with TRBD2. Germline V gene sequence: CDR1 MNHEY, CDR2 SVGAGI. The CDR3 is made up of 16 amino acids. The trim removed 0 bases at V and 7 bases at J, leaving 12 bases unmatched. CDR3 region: CASSYSKGGPEGEQYF. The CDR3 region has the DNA TGTGCCAGCAGTTACTCGAAGGGAGGGCCGGAAGGGGAGCAGTACTTC.

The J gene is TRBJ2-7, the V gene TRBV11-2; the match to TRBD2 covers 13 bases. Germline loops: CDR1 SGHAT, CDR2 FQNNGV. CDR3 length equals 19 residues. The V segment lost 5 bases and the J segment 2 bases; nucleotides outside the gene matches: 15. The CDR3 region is CASSPLPGLAGTPTYEQYF. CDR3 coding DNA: TGTGCCAGCAGCCCACTCCCGGGACTAGCGGGGACACCAACCTACGAGCAGTACTTC.

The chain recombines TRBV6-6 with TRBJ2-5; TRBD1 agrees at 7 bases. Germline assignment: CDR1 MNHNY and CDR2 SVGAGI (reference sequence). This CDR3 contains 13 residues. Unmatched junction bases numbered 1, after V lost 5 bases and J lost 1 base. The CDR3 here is CASSRDSQETQYF. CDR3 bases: TGTGCCAGCAGTAGGGACAGCCAAGAGACCCAGTACTTC.